Detailed here is one T cell receptor (beta chain). This sample is drawn from a study of shared clonotypes between healthy human individuals. Germline CDR1 reads LNHDA; CDR2 reads SQIVND (reference sequence). This CDR3 contains 17 residues. Trimming took 1 base from V and 4 from J; bases not matched to a gene: 12. Measured with immunoSEQ multiplex PCR; TCRdb has only the in-frame clones, and not every one. This sample has about 2.3 million clones, with approximately 90% found just once. Sample: naive CD4+ T cells from PBMCs. As for subset: CD45RA+ positively selected. V usage is TRBV19 and J usage is TRBJ2-5, with 7 positions matching TRBD2. This sequence originates from a young man in good health. Some clones in this sample may be carry-over from other donors' samples. The CDR3 is CASSIVPTGGRRETQYF. The CDR3 DNA sequence: TGTGCCAGTAGTATAGTACCGACCGGGGGGAGGCGAGAGACCCAGTACTTC.